A selection of T cell receptor beta chains follows, all from one sample in a study of response to subunit inactivated influenza vaccine. Via MiXCR, TCRdb re-called the RT-PCR reads, giving one row per CDR3 protein. This sample carries roughly 460,000 distinct CDR3 sequences, 9.5% to 13% of them seen once, and the ten largest clones take roughly 12%. The sample in question was PBMCs from blood, obtained 40 to 50 days after vaccination. The receptors shown here come from a man aged 50 to 60 who received an inactivated influenza vaccine. Each CDR3 is given with its conserved first and last residue. The order of the fields is V gene, D gene, J gene, clone size, CDR3 DNA, CDR3 protein. A D gene is named only where the DNA matches it firmly. Not every row has a clone size; where given, it reads once, few, many or a size class.

TRBV5-1	NA	TRBJ2-7	NA	TGCGCCAGCAGCATGGGGGCAGGGAGCGAGCAGTACTTC	CASSMGAGSEQYF
TRBV9	NA	TRBJ2-5	NA	TGTGCCAGCAGCGTAGCGCTAGCTGGGGGGGAGACCCAGTACTTC	CASSVALAGGETQYF
TRBV4-2	TRBD2	TRBJ2-7	many	TGTGCCAGCAGCCAATGGGAGGGCCCCTACGAGCAGTACTTC	CASSQWEGPYEQYF
TRBV9	NA	TRBJ2-2	many	TGTGCCAGCAGCCATAACACCGGGGAGCTGTTTTTT	CASSHNTGELFF
TRBV5-1	TRBD2	TRBJ2-7	NA	TGCGCCAGCAGCCGCTTCCCGGGACTAGCGGGAGGCTCCTACGAGCAGTACTTC	CASSRFPGLAGGSYEQYF
TRBV29-1	NA	TRBJ2-1	few	TGCAGCGTTGAATGGCAGGGGTCCTACAATGAGCAGTTCTTC	CSVEWQGSYNEQFF
TRBV10-3	NA	TRBJ2-2	many	TGTGCCAGCAGGGAAGCAGAGACCACCGGGGAGCTGTTTTTT	CASREAETTGELFF
TRBV3-1	NA	TRBJ2-1	few	TGTGCCAGCAGCCAGGACTCGAATGAGCAGTTCTTC	CASSQDSNEQFF
TRBV12-3/TRBV12-4	NA	TRBJ2-1	many	TGTGCCAGCAGGAACGACGGAGGTCTCTCCTACAATGAGCAGTTCTTC	CASRNDGGLSYNEQFF
TRBV20-1	NA	TRBJ1-2	many	TGCAGTGCTAGAGACGTTTACAGGGATAACTATGGCTACACCTTC	CSARDVYRDNYGYTF
TRBV6-5	TRBD1	TRBJ2-2	NA	TGTGCCAGCAGTTGGGACAGGCCCTCGTACGCCGGGGAGCTGTTTTTT	CASSWDRPSYAGELFF
TRBV7-7	TRBD2	TRBJ2-5	few	TGTGCCAGCAGCTTGACCACCCGGGGGGGCCAAGAGACCCAGTACTTC	CASSLTTRGGQETQYF
TRBV30	NA	TRBJ2-1	once	TGTGCCTGGAGACAACCAGGGGACAATGAGCAGTTCTTC	CAWRQPGDNEQFF
TRBV2	TRBD1	TRBJ1-5	NA	TGTGCCAGCAGTGAAGGGACAGGGGGCCAGGGGCCCCAGCATTTT	CASSEGTGGQGPQHF
TRBV4-3	NA	TRBJ2-3	NA	TGCGCCAGCAGCCAAGACCCAGGACAGATCACAGATACGCAGTATTTT	CASSQDPGQITDTQYF
TRBV10-2	TRBD1	TRBJ2-7	NA	TGCGCCAGCAGTGAGTTGCGGGACAGGGGGTACTTC	CASSELRDRGYF
TRBV29-1	TRBD2	TRBJ2-3	many	TGCAGCGTTGTGCCTAGCGGCCGCACAGATACGCAGTATTTT	CSVVPSGRTDTQYF
TRBV28	NA	TRBJ2-3	few	TGTGCCAGCAGTTTAGCCCTACTCACAGATACGCAGTATTTT	CASSLALLTDTQYF
TRBV7-2	NA	TRBJ1-6	few	TGTGCCAGCAGCCTCGACCGGCCCCCCCTCCACTTT	CASSLDRPPLHF
TRBV5-6	TRBD2	TRBJ2-5	once	TGTGCCAGCAGCTTGCTTGCTGCGGGAGGGGGGACCCAGTACTTC	CASSLLAAGGGTQYF
TRBV10-3	NA	TRBJ2-1	few	TGTGCCATCAGTGAGTTTGTCCGGGACCCTAACAATGAGCAGTTCTTC	CAISEFVRDPNNEQFF
TRBV30	NA	TRBJ1-1	NA	TGTGCCTGGAGTGTGGGGTACACTGAAGCTTTCTTT	CAWSVGYTEAFF
TRBV7-2	TRBD2	TRBJ2-7	many	TGTGCCAGCAGCTTACTCTCGGGGGGGCCTTACGAGCAGTACTTC	CASSLLSGGPYEQYF
TRBV5-1	NA	TRBJ2-3	many	TGCGCCAGCAGAAGCGCACCCACAGATACGCAGTATTTT	CASRSAPTDTQYF
TRBV28	NA	TRBJ1-6	NA	TGTGCCAGCAGTTTCCCGTCGAGCTCCTATAATTCACCCCTCCACTTT	CASSFPSSSYNSPLHF
TRBV10-3	NA	TRBJ2-7	few	TGTGCCATCAGTGAAACGGAAAGCTCCTACGAGCAGTACTTC	CAISETESSYEQYF
TRBV12-3/TRBV12-4	NA	TRBJ2-5	many	TGTGCCAGCAGTTTCAGGTCAGGGGTGGAGACCCAGTACTTC	CASSFRSGVETQYF
TRBV4-3	NA	TRBJ2-7	few	TGCGCCAGCAGCCAAGATCGCCTGGATTACGAGCAGTACTTC	CASSQDRLDYEQYF
TRBV5-1	TRBD1	TRBJ2-7	NA	TGCGCCAGCAGACTTCCGGGACAGGGAGCCTACGAGCAGTACTTC	CASRLPGQGAYEQYF
TRBV15	TRBD2	TRBJ2-1	NA	TGTGCCACCAGCAGAGGTTTGCTAGCGGGAGCCAATGAGCAGTTCTTC	CATSRGLLAGANEQFF
TRBV6-1	TRBD2	TRBJ2-3	few	TGTGCCAGCAGTGGGCGCCGAGGGGCGGGAGGGCCGACAGATACGCAGTATTTT	CASSGRRGAGGPTDTQYF
TRBV4-3	NA	TRBJ1-1	few	TGCGCCAGCAGCCAAGCTGGGAGGACTGAAGCTTTCTTT	CASSQAGRTEAFF
TRBV4-3	NA	TRBJ2-2	many	TGCGCCAGCAGCCAAGATGAAGGCACCGGGGAGCTGTTTTTT	CASSQDEGTGELFF
TRBV9	NA	TRBJ2-5	NA	TGTGCCAGCAGCGTAGGAAATAGCGGCACCCAAGAGACCCAGTACTTC	CASSVGNSGTQETQYF
TRBV29-1	NA	TRBJ2-7	few	TGCAGCGTGGGTTATGGGGTCCGCGACGAGCAGTACTTC	CSVGYGVRDEQYF
TRBV9	NA	TRBJ2-5	NA	TGTGCCAGCAGCGTAGCGACATACCAAGAGACCCAGTACTTC	CASSVATYQETQYF
TRBV24-1	NA	TRBJ2-3	NA	TGTGCCACCAGCGCCGGGACAGATACGCAGTATTTT	CATSAGTDTQYF
TRBV18	NA	TRBJ2-2	NA	TGTGCCAGCTCACCACCGAACAGGGTCCCCGGGGAGCTGTTTTTT	CASSPPNRVPGELFF
TRBV29-1	NA	TRBJ1-1	few	TGCAGCGTTGAAGATCCAAAGTTTATGGGGATGAACACTGAAGCTTTCTTT	CSVEDPKFMGMNTEAFF
TRBV2	TRBD1	TRBJ1-2	NA	TGTGCCAGCAGACCCGACAGGGTTAGCTATGGCTACACCTTC	CASRPDRVSYGYTF
TRBV6-1	NA	TRBJ2-1	many	TGTGCCAGCAGGCTGGACGGGAGCTCCTACAATGAGCAGTTCTTC	CASRLDGSSYNEQFF
TRBV24-1	NA	TRBJ1-5	many	TGTGCCACCAGTGATTGCACATATAGCAATCAGCCCCAGCATTTT	CATSDCTYSNQPQHF
TRBV7-2	TRBD2	TRBJ2-7	NA	TGTGCCAGCAGATCGGGGGCCGGGACTAGCTACGAGCAGTACTTC	CASRSGAGTSYEQYF
TRBV27	TRBD2	TRBJ2-7	NA	TGTGCCAGCAGCTCCGGGGGGGGCCTATACGAGCAGTACTTC	CASSSGGGLYEQYF
TRBV5-1	NA	TRBJ2-7	few	TGCGCCAGCAGCTTGGCGACCCGAGGGTCCTACGAGCAGTACTTC	CASSLATRGSYEQYF
TRBV6-5	NA	TRBJ2-7	many	TGTGCCAGCAGTTACGTACAGTCCTACGAGCAGTACTTC	CASSYVQSYEQYF
TRBV7-6	TRBD1	TRBJ1-5	few	TGTGCCAGCAGCTTAGGTACAGGGGGCCCCCTGGATCAGCCCCAGCATTTT	CASSLGTGGPLDQPQHF